The next 21 T cell receptor beta chains were all read from a single sample in a study of cytomegalovirus exposure and HLA in healthy donors. With 60 Vbeta and 13 Jbeta primers, the PCR was carried out. The protocol was immunoSEQ multiplex PCR, while the TCRdb copy is restricted to in-frame clones and leaves out a portion. The table has fewer than 180,000 clones, roughly 80% seen once. Sample: PBMCs. The receptor set was obtained from a human donor in good health.

The chain joins TRBV7-9 to TRBJ1-2; D may be TRBD1 (6 bases). The germline V gene has CDR1 SEHNR and CDR2 FQNEAQ (reference sequence). Trimming removed 3 bases from V and 4 bases from J, with 12 bases in between. This CDR3 is 14 amino acids long. The CDR3 nucleotides are TGTGCCAGCAGCTTGTCCGACAGGAGCTATGGCTACACCTTC. Amino acids: CASSLSDRSYGYTF. The full variable domain, rest sourced from reference TRBV7-9 and TRBJ1-2, is DTGVSQNPRHKITKRGQNVTFRCDPISEHNRLYWYRQTLGQGPEFLTYFQNEAQLEKSRLLSDRFSAERPKGSFSTLEIQRTEQGDSAMYLCASSLSDRSYGYTFGSGTRLTVV.

J is TRBJ2-1 and V is TRBV29-1, with D perhaps TRBD1 (6 bases). In germline, CDR1 is SQVTM, CDR2 ANQGSEA. V was pared by 2 bases and J by 5 bases, with 10 bases between. This CDR3 is 13 amino acids long. CDR3 bases: TGCAGCGTTGAACGCCAGGGGAACAATGAGCAGTTCTTC. This gives the protein CSVERQGNNEQFF.

This clone appeared once. This chain uses TRBV27 with TRBJ2-3, with 8 bases lining up with TRBD2. This CDR3 contains 14 residues. Germline V gene data show CDR1 as MNHEY and CDR2 as SMNVEV (reference sequence). V lost 7 bases to trimming and J lost 2 bases; unmatched junction nucleotides: 5. The CDR3 nucleotides read TGTGCCAGCAATCGCGGGAGGTCCACAGATACGCAGTATTTT. This sequence encodes CASNRGRSTDTQYF.

The chain carries TRBV29-1 and TRBJ2-7, with TRBD1 matching 7 bases. This CDR3 region has 14 residues. The germline gives CDR1 SQVTM, CDR2 ANQGSEA. Germline trimming cut 6 bases from V and 9 bases from J; bases unmatched to any gene: 17. The CDR3 region is CSVGPKGGPSGQYF. CDR3 sequence (DNA): TGCAGCGTCGGCCCCAAAGGGGGCCCTTCTGGGCAGTACTTC.

The V call is TRBV5-1, the J call TRBJ1-2, with 9 bases aligning to TRBD1. V lost 3 bases, J lost 4 bases, and 7 bases stayed unmatched. The CDR3 consists of 15 residues. Germline V CDR1 and CDR2: SGHRS, YFSETQ. CDR3 coding DNA: TGCGCCAGCAGCTCATCCGGGACAGGGACCTATGGCTACACCTTC. It codes for CASSSSGTGTYGYTF.

This sequence joins TRBV27 and TRBJ2-3; tentatively, D is TRBD2 (5 bases). This CDR3 contains 15 residues. The ends were cut back, 1 base at V and 1 base at J, with 9 bases in the middle. Germline values: CDR1 MNHEY, CDR2 SMNVEV (reference sequence). CDR3 sequence (DNA): TGTGCCAGCAGTTTATATCGGCGGGGCACAGATACGCAGTATTTT. Residues: CASSLYRRGTDTQYF.

This clone came up once. The chain is built from TRBV12-5 and TRBJ2-1, with TRBD1 identical over 9 bases. The CDR3 has 14 residues. V was clipped by 3 bases and J by 8 bases; unmatched bases: 5. Germline values: CDR1 LGHNT, CDR2 FRNRAP. Written as DNA, the CDR3 is TGTGCTAGTGGTTTTGGGACAGGGATCTATGAGCAGTTCTTC. Translation gives CASGFGTGIYEQFF.

The chain recombines TRBV19 with TRBJ1-2; no firm D call. The ends were cut back, 7 bases at V and 0 bases at J, with 12 bases in the middle. There are 14 residues in the CDR3. Germline values: CDR1 LNHDA, CDR2 SQIVND (reference sequence). The CDR3 sequence: CASKFGGSNYGYTF. CDR3 nucleotides: TGTGCCAGTAAGTTCGGTGGTTCTAACTATGGCTACACCTTC.

This clone was seen only a few times. This chain connects TRBV5-6 to TRBJ2-7; 9 nucleotides match TRBD1. Germline V gene data show CDR1 as SGHDT and CDR2 as YYEEEE. The CDR3 length is 16 residues. After removal of 0 bases from V and 1 base from J, the junction contained 5 bases not matched to a gene. The CDR3 protein is CASSLGTGGGSYEQYF. The CDR3, as DNA: TGTGCCAGCAGCTTGGGAACAGGGGGCGGTTCCTACGAGCAGTACTTC.

This clone showed up just once. The rearrangement uses TRBV5-1 and TRBJ2-2; D unclear. The length of the CDR3 is 12 residues. Trimming cost V 0 bases and J 6 bases, with 3 bases left between them. Looked up from germline, CDR1 is SGHRS and CDR2 is YFSETQ. DNA for the CDR3: TGCGCCAGCAGCTTGGTAGCCGGGGAGCTGTTTTTT. Translation: CASSLVAGELFF. Full variable domain (remainder filled in from reference TRBV5-1 and TRBJ2-2): KAGVTQTPRYLIKTRGQQVTLSCSPISGHRSVSWYQQTPGQGLQFLFEYFSETQRNKGNFPGRFSGRQFSNSRSEMNVSTLELGDSALYLCASSLVAGELFFGEGSRLTVL.

The chain uses TRBV7-9 and TRBJ1-2, with a tentative D call TRBD1 (6 bases). There are 14 residues in the CDR3. Trimming left V 1 base short and J 4 bases short, with 10 bases between. Per the germline V gene, CDR1 is SEHNR and CDR2 is FQNEAQ (reference sequence). Here the CDR3 reads CASSLGTDRYGYTF. The CDR3 DNA is TGTGCCAGCAGCTTAGGGACAGACCGCTATGGCTACACCTTC.

The rearrangement uses TRBV21-1 and TRBJ1-1; the table's D call TRBD1 went unverified against the DNA. TRBV21-1 is a pseudogene. CDR3 length: 17 residues. The CDR3 DNA is TGTGCCAGCAACATAAAGAGGTCACAGGGTCAGAACACTGAAGCTTTCTTT. It codes for CASNIKRSQGQNTEAFF.

The chain carries TRBV29-1 and TRBJ1-5; D gene ambiguous. V was trimmed by 4 bases and J by 6 bases, leaving 10 bases between them. The CDR3 sequence is 12 residues long. Per germline, CDR1 SQVTM and CDR2 ANQGSEA. CDR3 nucleotides: TGCAGCGTTGGGAGGGAAGGTCAGCCCCAGCATTTT. Translating gives CSVGREGQPQHF.

CDR3 bases: TGCGCCAGCAGCCAAACCTACCGGACTAGCGGTGTTGCAGATACGCAGTATTTT. It yields the protein CASSQTYRTSGVADTQYF. The genes are TRBV4-3 and TRBJ2-3; 10 bases are shared with TRBD2. After removal of 2 bases from V and 4 bases from J, the junction contained 12 bases not matched to a gene. This CDR3 is 18 amino acids long. CDR1 LGHNA and CDR2 YSLEER come from the germline V gene.

The rearrangement joins TRBV5-1 to TRBJ2-7; 7 nucleotides line up with TRBD1. The CDR3 is made up of 15 amino acids. Germline CDR1 and CDR2: SGHRS and YFSETQ. With 0 bases clipped from V and 1 base from J, the junction kept 4 bases outside the gene matches. CDR3 bases: TGCGCCAGCAGCTTGGAGGGACAGCGTTCCTACGAGCAGTACTTC. Translation gives CASSLEGQRSYEQYF.

V is TRBV28 and J is TRBJ1-2; D not certain. This CDR3 is 12 amino acids long. Germline CDR1 is MDHEN and CDR2 is SYDVKM. V lost 6 bases and J 8 bases, leaving 13 bases between the germline ends. CDR3 DNA sequence: TGTGCCAGCAGCCTTCGGAGCTTCGGCTACACCTTC. Translation gives CASSLRSFGYTF.

The genes are TRBV18 and TRBJ2-4, with D possibly TRBD2 on 7 matching bases. The CDR3 consists of 15 residues. Germline CDR1 KGHSH, CDR2 LQKENI. Trimming shortened V by 0 bases and J by 6 bases, and 12 bases separated the two germline ends. The CDR3 loop reads CASSPPAGAVNIQYF. CDR3 in DNA: TGTGCCAGCTCACCACCGGCGGGGGCGGTAAACATTCAGTACTTC.

This clone was seen a handful of times. The chain links TRBV4-1 to TRBJ2-5; D ambiguous. The J call could be wrong; TRBJ2-7 is a better fit for the DNA end. Per the germline V gene, CDR1 is MGHRA and CDR2 is YSYEKL. There are 14 residues in the CDR3. The CDR3 here is CASSQAATDYEQYF. CDR3 DNA sequence: TGCGCCAGCAGCCAAGCTGCAACCGACTACGAGCAGTACTTC.

The rearrangement links TRBV11-2 to TRBJ2-7; D may be TRBD1 (5 bases). The CDR3 sequence is 13 residues long. Per the germline V gene, CDR1 is SGHAT and CDR2 is FQNNGV. V lost 7 bases, J lost 4 bases, and 14 bases lay in between. CDR3 residues: CASTSRVRYEQYF. The CDR3 region has the DNA TGTGCCAGCACGAGCAGGGTACGTTACGAGCAGTACTTC.

The V call is TRBV11-2, the J call TRBJ2-7, with D maybe TRBD2 (7 bases). CDR3 length: 16 residues. V lost 5 bases and J 3 bases, leaving 20 bases between the germline ends. Germline V gene sequence: CDR1 SGHAT, CDR2 FQNNGV. This chain's CDR3 is CASSRGNREGRYEQYF. For the CDR3, the DNA is TGTGCCAGCAGCCGAGGAAACAGGGAGGGACGCTACGAGCAGTACTTC.

This clone was counted once. Here the CDR3 DNA reads TGTGCCAGCAGTCGAACAGGGGGCCAAGAGACCCAGTACTTC. Amino acid sequence: CASSRTGGQETQYF. This chain uses TRBV7-6 with TRBJ2-5, with TRBD1 identical over 8 bases. CDR3 length equals 14 residues. Germline CDR1 is SGHVS and CDR2 is FNYEAQ. Losses at the gene ends were 6 bases for V and 1 base for J; bases not matched to a gene: 4.